A single sample gave rise to the 8 T cell receptor beta chains below, sequenced in a study of Ad26.COV2.S vaccination and SARS-CoV-2 variants. Treatment given: some 20 received Ad26.COV2.S at low or high dose, single or two shots; 5 received placebo; per-sample allocation not given. All samples were drawn on day 63, counting from the first vaccine or placebo injection. Sequencing was performed with immunoSEQ multiplex PCR; in TCRdb, only in-frame clones are kept and a portion is missing. Of 380,000 or so clones listed, roughly 90% were seen once; the top ten hold about 6.4%. Sample: peripheral blood, taken in a trial of Ad26.COV2.S vaccine versus placebo. Source of these receptors: a person between 18 and 65 years old who received the Ad26.COV2.S COVID-19 vaccine or a placebo.

The chain employs TRBV4-2 and TRBJ1-2; 8 bases align to TRBD1. CDR1 and CDR2 from the germline V gene are LGHNA and YNFKEQ. V lost 3 bases, J lost 4 bases, and 7 bases stayed unmatched. The CDR3 spans 15 residues. The CDR3 nucleotides are TGTGCCAGCAGCCAGACAGGGGTTACGCCCTATGGCTACACCTTC. The encoded protein is CASSQTGVTPYGYTF.

The genes are TRBV9 and TRBJ2-6; TRBD1 matches at 7 bases. Trimming removed 4 bases from V and 0 bases from J; junction bases left unmatched: 13. Germline assignment: CDR1 SGDLS and CDR2 YYNGEE. This CDR3 is 19 amino acids long. The CDR3 spells CASSQRWDRLISGANVLTF. CDR3 bases: TGTGCCAGCAGCCAACGATGGGACAGATTAATCTCTGGGGCCAACGTCCTGACTTTC.

This chain connects TRBV30 to TRBJ2-5; D unresolved. Trimming pared 0 bases from V and 3 bases from J, leaving 14 bases between. This CDR3 is 15 amino acids long. Germline V gives CDR1 GTSNPN, CDR2 SVGIG (reference sequence). CDR3 sequence (DNA): TGTGCCTGGAGTGTACTTTGGGCAGAAGAAGAGACCCAGTACTTC. Amino acid sequence: CAWSVLWAEEETQYF.

V gene TRBV5-4 combines with J gene TRBJ1-4; a weak D match, TRBD1 (6 bases). CDR1 is SGHNT, CDR2 YYREEE, per germline (reference sequence). Trimming stripped 3 bases from V and 7 bases from J, with 16 bases between. This CDR3 spans 15 amino acids. The CDR3 sequence is CASSSGGGLGEKLFF. The DNA of the CDR3 is TGTGCCAGCAGCTCAGGCGGGGGCCTAGGTGAAAAACTGTTTTTT. The full variable domain, completed using reference TRBV5-4 and TRBJ1-4, is ETGVTQSPTHLIKTRGQQVTLRCSSQSGHNTVSWYQQALGQGPQFIFQYYREEENGRGNFPPRFSGLQFPNYSSELNVNALELDDSALYLCASSSGGGLGEKLFFGSGTQLSVL.

The chain combines TRBV10-2 with TRBJ2-2, with D tentatively TRBD1 or TRBD2 (6 bases each). The germline V and J ends were trimmed by 7 bases and 10 bases, with 19 bases remaining between them. Germline loops: CDR1 WSHSY, CDR2 SAAADI. This CDR3 is 14 amino acids long. CDR3: CASNPSGASAELFF. In DNA form, the CDR3 reads TGCGCCAGCAATCCATCGGGGGCCAGCGCGGAGCTGTTTTTT.

The chain uses TRBV7-8 and TRBJ2-7, with TRBD1 matching over 7 bases. CDR3 length: 17 residues. Germline CDR1 and CDR2: SGHVS and FQNEAQ. With 1 base clipped from V and 4 bases from J, the junction kept 13 bases outside the gene matches. This CDR3 is CASSLDGWSGGMYEQYF. The CDR3 DNA reads as TGTGCCAGCAGCTTAGACGGTTGGTCAGGGGGTATGTACGAGCAGTACTTC.

This clone was seen a few times. The chain has TRBV12-3 or TRBV12-4 and TRBJ1-2; D is ambiguous. The germline V and J ends were trimmed by 2 bases and 4 bases, with 8 bases remaining between them. This CDR3 has 13 amino acids. CDR3 in amino acids: CASSLNQFYGYTF. CDR3 bases: TGTGCCAGCAGTTTAAACCAGTTCTATGGCTACACCTTC.

The chain joins TRBV10-3 to TRBJ1-6; 7 bases map to TRBD1. The CDR3 contains 15 residues. The germline V gene encodes CDR1 ENHRY and CDR2 SYGVKD. V shed 3 bases and J 10 bases; nucleotides not matched to a gene: 9. The CDR3 nucleotides read TGTGCCATCAGTGAAAGGGGGCAGGGGGGCTCACCCCTCCACTTT. Its protein product is CAISERGQGGSPLHF.